What follows are 32 T cell receptor beta chains derived from one specimen sequenced in a study of T cell responses to AZD1222 COVID-19 vaccine. Libraries were prepared by immunoSEQ multiplex PCR; TCRdb keeps only in-frame clonotypes and omits some of them. This table has around 160,000 clones, under 95% appearing once. Sequences were derived from peripheral blood, sampled 28 days after the second AZD1222 dose. The receptor source for this set is an adult who received the AZD1222 COVID-19 vaccine.

V gene TRBV9 combines with J gene TRBJ1-2, with 8 bases identical to TRBD1. V was clipped by 4 bases and J by 5 bases; unmatched bases: 13. Germline loops: CDR1 SGDLS, CDR2 YYNGEE. This CDR3 has 16 residues. The CDR3 DNA reads as TGTGCCAGCAGCCCGCGACAGGGGTTCGATCGTTATGGCTACACCTTC. Encoded protein: CASSPRQGFDRYGYTF. The entire variable domain, with the rest obtained from reference TRBV9 and TRBJ1-2, is as follows: DSGVTQTPKHLITATGQRVTLRCSPRSGDLSVYWYQQSLDQGLQFLIQYYNGEERAKGNILERFSAQQFPDLHSELNLSSLELGDSALYFCASSPRQGFDRYGYTFGSGTRLTVV.

This chain connects TRBV9 to TRBJ1-1; no definite D call. The CDR3 extends over 12 amino acids. V was clipped by 3 bases and J by 1 base, with 4 bases between them. Germline CDR1 is SGDLS and CDR2 is YYNGEE. DNA for the CDR3: TGTGCCAGCAGCGCCGAGAACACTGAAGCTTTCTTT. Amino acid sequence: CASSAENTEAFF.

This sequence joins TRBV9 and TRBJ2-1; 7 bases are shared with TRBD1. The germline V gene has CDR1 SGDLS and CDR2 YYNGEE. CDR3 length: 15 residues. The J segment lost 2 bases and the V segment lost 3 bases, leaving 5 bases of the junction unmatched. This CDR3 is CASSGQGEAYNEQFF. CDR3 nucleotide sequence: TGTGCCAGCAGCGGACAGGGAGAAGCCTACAATGAGCAGTTCTTC.

The chain recombines TRBV7-9 with TRBJ2-7; either TRBD1 or TRBD2 may fit D (5 bases each). Trimming pared 0 bases from V and 2 bases from J, leaving 14 bases between. Germline V CDR1 and CDR2: SEHNR, FQNEAQ (reference sequence). This CDR3 region has 16 residues. Here the CDR3 DNA reads TGTGCCAGCAGCTTAGCAATGGCAGGGAGAGCCTACGAGCAGTACTTC. Translating it yields CASSLAMAGRAYEQYF. Drawing the rest from reference TRBV7-9 and TRBJ2-7, the complete variable domain is DTGVSQNPRHKITKRGQNVTFRCDPISEHNRLYWYRQTLGQGPEFLTYFQNEAQLEKSRLLSDRFSAERPKGSFSTLEIQRTEQGDSAMYLCASSLAMAGRAYEQYFGPGTRLTVT.

The J gene is TRBJ1-6, the V gene TRBV5-1, with TRBD1 matching over 9 bases. Germline V CDR1 and CDR2: SGHRS, YFSETQ. There are 13 residues in the CDR3. The trim removed 4 bases at V and 11 bases at J, leaving 4 bases unmatched. In DNA form, the CDR3 reads TGCGCCAGCAGCACGGGACAGGGAACACCCCTCCACTTT. Translated: CASSTGQGTPLHF.

In this sample, this clone turned up once. The genes are TRBV30 and TRBJ1-5; 7 bases are a match to TRBD1. With V trimmed by 1 base and J by 4 bases, 7 bases remained unmatched. CDR1 and CDR2 (germline): GTSNPN, SVGIG (reference sequence). The CDR3 is 15 amino acids. This CDR3 is CAWSGRGLWNQPQHF. The CDR3 region has the DNA TGTGCCTGGAGTGGGAGGGGGCTCTGGAATCAGCCCCAGCATTTT. The variable domain in full, with the rest retrieved from reference TRBV30 and TRBJ1-5, is SQTIHQWPATLVQPVGSPLSLECTVEGTSNPNLYWYRQAAGRGLQLLFYSVGIGQISSEVPQNLSASRPQDRQFILSSKKLLLSDSGFYLCAWSGRGLWNQPQHFGDGTRLSIL.

V is TRBV10-3 and J is TRBJ1-2, with 8 bases lining up with TRBD1. Germline lookup yields CDR1 ENHRY and CDR2 SYGVKD. The CDR3 is 13 amino acids. With 2 bases clipped from V and 4 bases from J, the junction kept 0 bases outside the gene matches. DNA of the CDR3: TGTGCCATCAGTGAGGACAGGGGCTATGGCTACACCTTC. It yields the protein CAISEDRGYGYTF.

The genes are TRBV5-1 and TRBJ2-7, with D perhaps TRBD1 (5 bases). In germline, CDR1 is SGHRS, CDR2 YFSETQ. Trimming took off 2 bases at V and 2 bases at J, with 11 bases between the two ends. This CDR3 has 14 residues. This CDR3 is CASSFDSPTYEQYF. CDR3 DNA sequence: TGCGCCAGCAGCTTTGACAGCCCTACCTACGAGCAGTACTTC.

V and J are TRBV2 and TRBJ2-7; no reliable D call. The CDR3 runs 15 residues. Germline lookup yields CDR1 SNHLY and CDR2 FYNNEI. V was trimmed by 2 bases and J by 0 bases, leaving 11 bases between them. CDR3 DNA sequence: TGTGCCAGCAGTGAACTCCTGGGCAGCTCCTACGAGCAGTACTTC. Its translation is CASSELLGSSYEQYF.

This clone was observed a single time. The genes are TRBV5-1 and TRBJ2-1; 13 bases match TRBD2. With V trimmed by 6 bases and J by 4 bases, 4 bases remained unmatched. This CDR3 region has 15 residues. Germline assignment: CDR1 SGHRS and CDR2 YFSETQ. The CDR3 reads CASTRTSGGYNEQFF. In DNA form, the CDR3 reads TGCGCCAGCACTAGGACTAGCGGGGGATACAATGAGCAGTTCTTC.

The gene calls are TRBV30 and TRBJ1-5; 7 nucleotides align to TRBD1. CDR3 length equals 14 residues. From germline, CDR1 is GTSNPN and CDR2 SVGIG (reference sequence). The J segment lost 4 bases and the V segment lost 1 base, leaving 4 bases of the junction unmatched. The CDR3 region is CAWSETGPNQPQHF. CDR3 nucleotides: TGTGCCTGGAGTGAGACAGGGCCTAATCAGCCCCAGCATTTT.

The CDR3 nucleotides read TGTGCCAGCAGTCAGGGACAGATCACTGAAGCTTTCTTT. Its protein product is CASSQGQITEAFF. The chain combines TRBV12-3 or TRBV12-4 with TRBJ1-1, with TRBD1 matching over 7 bases. The CDR3 covers 13 residues. V lost 5 bases, J lost 4 bases, and 4 bases stayed unmatched.

The chain combines TRBV5-1 with TRBJ1-2; 8 bases are shared with TRBD1. CDR3 length: 15 residues. In germline, CDR1 is SGHRS, CDR2 YFSETQ. Trimming cost V 4 bases and J 5 bases; bases outside gene matches: 10. CDR3 region: CASSTGQGTGYGYTF. CDR3 nucleotide sequence: TGCGCCAGCAGCACCGGACAGGGAACAGGGTATGGCTACACCTTC.

This rearrangement joins TRBV10-2 to TRBJ1-5; 10 bases match TRBD1. Germline CDR1 WSHSY, CDR2 SAAADI. The CDR3 loop spans 14 amino acids. V dropped 6 bases and J dropped 6; count of bases not matched to a gene: 5. CDR3 DNA sequence: TGCGCCAGCAGGGGACAGGGGAGAAGTCAGCCCCAGCATTTT. It translates to CASRGQGRSQPQHF.

The CDR3 sequence is CASSPAGQGLYEQYF. CDR3 nucleotides: TGTGCCAGCTCACCAGCGGGACAGGGACTCTACGAGCAGTACTTC. The chain is built from TRBV18 and TRBJ2-7, with 9 nucleotides matching TRBD1. This CDR3 comprises 15 residues. J lost 3 bases, V lost 2 bases, and 5 bases had no gene match. Germline CDR1 KGHSH, CDR2 LQKENI.

V is TRBV5-1 and J is TRBJ1-5; D possibly corresponds to TRBD1 (6 bases). The CDR3 runs to 14 residues. The germline gives CDR1 SGHRS, CDR2 YFSETQ. With 1 base removed from V and 7 bases from J, the gap between germline ends came to 12 bases. CDR3 nucleotide sequence: TGCGCCAGCAGCTTGCAGGGGAGCGGGCAGCCCCAGCATTTT. Protein sequence: CASSLQGSGQPQHF.

V usage is TRBV19 and J usage is TRBJ1-3; 7 bases fit TRBD1. Germline CDR1 is LNHDA and CDR2 is SQIVND (reference sequence). V trimming: 7 bases; J trimming: 0 bases; junction bases outside the gene matches: 6. The length of the CDR3 is 15 residues. The CDR3 DNA follows: TGTGCCAGTAAACCGGGGGACAGCTCTGGAAACACCATATATTTT. As protein: CASKPGDSSGNTIYF.

The V gene is TRBV6-6, the J gene TRBJ1-3; D ambiguous. The CDR3 spans 17 residues. The V and J ends lost 5 bases and 1 base respectively, with 18 bases between them. CDR1 MNHNY and CDR2 SVGAGI come from the germline V gene (reference sequence). The CDR3 here is CASSPPFYTASGNTIYF. The CDR3 nucleotides read TGTGCCAGCAGTCCACCCTTCTACACGGCTTCTGGAAACACCATATATTTT.

This clone was observed once. The chain carries TRBV12-3 or TRBV12-4 and TRBJ1-2, with a tentative D call TRBD1 (6 bases). Trimming removed 4 bases at V and 6 bases at J, with 12 bases between. The CDR3 totals 13 residues. The CDR3: CASSSGGADGYTF. CDR3 coding DNA: TGTGCCAGCAGTTCTGGGGGGGCGGATGGCTACACCTTC.

The V call is TRBV5-1, the J call TRBJ2-1; no reliable D call. The CDR3 runs to 14 residues. V lost 2 bases and J 3 bases, leaving 9 bases between the germline ends. Germline V gives CDR1 SGHRS, CDR2 YFSETQ. The CDR3 is CASSFGQHYNEQFF. In DNA form, the CDR3 reads TGCGCCAGCAGCTTTGGGCAGCACTACAATGAGCAGTTCTTC.

The chain recombines TRBV7-6 with TRBJ2-3, with 13 bases identical to TRBD2. V gave up 2 bases and J gave up 1 base; unmatched junction bases: 6. CDR1 SGHVS and CDR2 FNYEAQ come from the germline V gene. This CDR3 region has 18 residues. This chain's CDR3 is CASSLKTSGGGRTDTQYF. The CDR3 DNA reads as TGTGCCAGCAGCTTAAAAACTAGCGGGGGGGGACGCACAGATACGCAGTATTTT.

The chain combines TRBV13 with TRBJ1-2; 11 nucleotides match TRBD1. The CDR3 has 16 residues. Germline assignment: CDR1 PRHDT and CDR2 FYEKMQ (reference sequence). With 5 bases clipped from V and 7 bases from J, the junction kept 12 bases outside the gene matches. CDR3 in amino acids: CASSPRSGQGALGYTF. Written as DNA, the CDR3 is TGTGCCAGCAGCCCCCGCTCTGGACAGGGGGCCCTTGGCTACACCTTC.

For this clone: The junction departs from germline at one end; a sequencing error may be responsible. This CDR3 is CASSLLDRGESFF. The DNA of the CDR3 is TGTGCCAGCAGCCTCCTGGACAGGGGTGAATCTTTCTTT. The V and J genes are TRBV7-2 and TRBJ1-1; TRBD1 matches 9 bases. Germline CDR1 reads SGHTA; CDR2 reads FQGNSA. The CDR3 is 13 residues long.

The chain employs TRBV7-9 and TRBJ1-4, with 7 bases that match TRBD1. The trim removed 11 bases at V and 8 bases at J, leaving 8 bases unmatched. Germline assignment: CDR1 SEHNR and CDR2 FQNEAQ (reference sequence). The CDR3 runs to 12 residues. The CDR3 DNA reads TGTGCCCTAGGGGGCGCCGAGGAAAAACTGTTTTTT. Translation gives CALGGAEEKLFF.

The gene calls are TRBV25-1 and TRBJ1-3, with D possibly matching TRBD1 (5 bases). Trimming stripped 3 bases from V and 2 bases from J, with 8 bases between. The CDR3 sequence is 14 residues long. Germline CDR1 is MGHDK and CDR2 is SYGVNS. The CDR3 sequence is CASSEMGAGNTIYF. The CDR3 region has the DNA TGTGCCAGCAGTGAGATGGGGGCTGGAAACACCATATATTTT.

The genes are TRBV6-6 and TRBJ2-4, with 8 nucleotides matching TRBD2. The CDR3 is made up of 15 amino acids. The V segment lost 2 bases and the J segment 6 bases; nucleotides outside the gene matches: 6. The germline gives CDR1 MNHNY, CDR2 SVGAGI (reference sequence). CDR3 amino acids: CASSYNRGGRNIQYF. The CDR3 bases are TGTGCCAGCAGTTACAACCGGGGGGGCAGAAACATTCAGTACTTC.

The rearrangement uses TRBV19 and TRBJ1-2; D is perhaps TRBD1 (6 bases). The CDR3 has 17 residues. Trimming removed 6 bases at V and 2 bases at J, with 22 bases between. Germline V lookup: CDR1 LNHDA, CDR2 SQIVND (reference sequence). DNA of the CDR3: TGTGCCAGTAGGACGGGGGCGGCGGGAGGCCTAAACTATGGCTACACCTTC. This encodes CASRTGAAGGLNYGYTF.

V gene TRBV7-6 combines with J gene TRBJ1-1; 10 bases fit TRBD1. Trimming removed 3 bases from V and 0 bases from J; junction bases left unmatched: 10. The CDR3 totals 18 residues. Germline CDR1 is SGHVS and CDR2 is FNYEAQ. CDR3 in amino acids: CASSLVSGTGAMNTEAFF. CDR3 in DNA: TGTGCCAGCAGCTTGGTCTCCGGGACAGGGGCGATGAACACTGAAGCTTTCTTT.

V gene TRBV5-1 combines with J gene TRBJ1-4; 9 bases are shared with TRBD1. In germline, CDR1 is SGHRS, CDR2 YFSETQ. Trimming at V came to 3 bases and at J to 0 bases, leaving 3 bases not matched to a gene. The CDR3 is 16 amino acids. CDR3 sequence: CASSYRGQATNEKLFF. The CDR3 DNA reads TGCGCCAGCAGCTACAGGGGGCAAGCAACTAATGAAAAACTGTTTTTT. Variable domain in full (rest from reference TRBV5-1 and TRBJ1-4): KAGVTQTPRYLIKTRGQQVTLSCSPISGHRSVSWYQQTPGQGLQFLFEYFSETQRNKGNFPGRFSGRQFSNSRSEMNVSTLELGDSALYLCASSYRGQATNEKLFFGSGTQLSVL.

V and J are TRBV2 and TRBJ1-5; weak D call: TRBD1 (5 bases). The CDR3 contains 13 residues. Trimming shortened V by 3 bases and J by 7 bases, and 10 bases separated the two germline ends. Germline loops: CDR1 SNHLY, CDR2 FYNNEI. CDR3 bases: TGTGCCAGCAGTGAGGGGGGTGGACAGCCCCAGCATTTT. Amino acid sequence: CASSEGGGQPQHF.

The chain links TRBV2 to TRBJ2-3; the D gene could be TRBD1 or TRBD2 (6 bases each). Trimming removed 4 bases at V and 0 bases at J, with 11 bases between. This CDR3 has 15 amino acids. Germline V gives CDR1 SNHLY, CDR2 FYNNEI. CDR3 residues: CASSGRGTSTDTQYF. In DNA form, the CDR3 reads TGTGCCAGCAGTGGGAGGGGGACTAGCACAGATACGCAGTATTTT. Using reference TRBV2 and TRBJ2-3 for the parts outside the CDR3, the full variable domain is EPEVTQTPSHQVTQMGQEVILRCVPISNHLYFYWYRQILGQKVEFLVSFYNNEISEKSEIFDDQFSVERPDGSNFTLKIRSTKLEDSAMYFCASSGRGTSTDTQYFGPGTRLTVL.

The V and J genes are TRBV6-5 and TRBJ1-6, with D unclear. With 4 bases removed from V and 9 bases from J, the gap between germline ends came to 16 bases. CDR3 size: 15 residues. Germline loops: CDR1 MNHEY, CDR2 SVGAGI. In DNA, the CDR3 is TGTGCCAGCAGTTTAGGGCAGGCGAGCTCTTCACCCCTCCACTTT. Translating it yields CASSLGQASSSPLHF.